This section outlines one TCR beta chain sequence together with its context. This clone was picked up a small number of times. Its recognized antigen is unknown. No base qualities exist here, and no much larger clone lies one base off it. This record comes from a study of blood T cell repertoires in COVID-19 (dated by TCRdb to the early 2020s). Notes on the research overall: Samples from collaborators originated in the United States, Italy and Spain and spanned both the acute and convalescent phases of COVID-19. The material from the prospective study consisted of cDNA or gDNA derived from T cells, B-cell-depleted T cells, or PBMCs. The repertoires were made available in a free public database intended to serve as a resource for research on the immune response to SARS-CoV-2. Samples were obtained from the ongoing ImmuneRACE study (first 160 participants) and from over 1,000 subjects provided by 6 global collaborators. The dataset comprised deeply sampled blood TCRbeta repertoires from subjects exposed to, actively infected with, or recovered from COVID-19. Sample metadata almost always included a de-identified subject ID, COVID-19 status, age in years and sex. Where HLA class I and class II types were available, the types were taken from metadata supplied by the sample provider, not from assay-based typing. Overall results and qualifications from the work: The amount of clinical and demographic metadata varied by source and participant and was provided uncurated.

The immunoSEQ Assay, a bias-controlled multiplex PCR, was used to amplify TCRbeta CDR3 regions from genomic DNA. The source study handled its data this way. Within the assay, amplification of reference gene primers was used to estimate how many nucleated cells each sample contained. To quantify the absolute abundance of each unique TCRbeta CDR3 rearrangement, sequence reads were collapsed and filtered. Productive Simpson clonality was computed per sample as the square root of Simpson's diversity index over productive rearrangements. TCRdb obtained this table from immuneACCESS and retained in-frame rearrangements with V and J assigned. These tables miss some clones; where compared with another copy, unresolved V genes account for less than half of the shortfall, and the remainder is unexplained. The V and J calls and clone size are taken from that table; D and trimming were inferred from the DNA. This sample has over 250,000 clones in its table, and approximately 91% of those were observed once. The ten largest clones take up around an eighth of the sample.

Each collaborating institution followed its own protocols to collect whole blood in K2EDTA tubes. Collaborator samples were shipped for TCRbeta analysis as frozen whole blood, isolated PBMCs, or DNA extracted from either sample type. V and J are trimmed by 2 bases and 6 bases, and the gene matches miss 12 bases of the junction. The CDR3, cysteine through phenylalanine, is 16 amino acids long. The entry retains the CDR3 DNA only, 48 bases that are in frame from base 1. Sequences MDHEN (CDR1) and SYDVKM (CDR2) are obtained from the germline V gene. Rearrangement joined TRBV28 to TRBJ2-5, with 7 bases matching TRBD2. Sequenced input: peripheral blood. This clonotype was obtained from an older woman with acute or convalescent COVID-19. The nucleotides are TGTGCCAGCAGTTTACCTAGCGGCCCCATGGGAAAGACCCAGTACTTC. This encodes CASSLPSGPMGKTQYF.